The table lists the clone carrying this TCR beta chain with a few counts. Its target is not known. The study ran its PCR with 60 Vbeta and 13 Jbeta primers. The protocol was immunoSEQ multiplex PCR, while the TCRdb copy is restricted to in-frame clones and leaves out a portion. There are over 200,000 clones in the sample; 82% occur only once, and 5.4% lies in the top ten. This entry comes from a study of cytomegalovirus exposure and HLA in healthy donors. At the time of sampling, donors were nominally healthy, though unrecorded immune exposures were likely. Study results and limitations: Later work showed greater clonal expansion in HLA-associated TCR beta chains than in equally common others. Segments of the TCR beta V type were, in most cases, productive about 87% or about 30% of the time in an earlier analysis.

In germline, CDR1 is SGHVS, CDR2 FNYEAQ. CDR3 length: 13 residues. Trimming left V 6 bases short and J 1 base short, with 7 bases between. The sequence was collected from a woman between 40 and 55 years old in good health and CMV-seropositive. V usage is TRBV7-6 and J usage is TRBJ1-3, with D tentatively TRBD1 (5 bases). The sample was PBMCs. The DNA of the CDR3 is TGTGCCAGCAGGGAGGGGTCTGGAAACACCATATATTTT. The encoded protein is CASREGSGNTIYF.